The T cell receptor beta chain described here comes from a study of blood T cell repertoires in COVID-19. In the study overall: Sources were T cells, B-cell-depleted T cells, or PBMCs; the material itself was cDNA or gDNA.

In the authors' workflow: Reference gene primer amplification gave estimated nucleated cell counts. The assay was immunoSEQ multiplex PCR, and TCRdb's table has in-frame clones only and misses some. For V, J and clone size, that table is used; D and trimming come from the DNA. Here the sample spans nearly 400,000 clones, around nine tenths being singletons. Trimming at V came to 7 bases and at J to 8 bases, leaving 9 bases not matched to a gene. Germline V gene data show CDR1 as MNHNY and CDR2 as SVGAGI (reference sequence). This CDR3 is 14 amino acids long. This study enrolled people aged 18 to 89 from about two dozen US geographic areas.

The V and J genes are TRBV6-6 and TRBJ1-2, with 11 bases matching TRBD1. The sequence was collected from a woman aged 25 to 45 who had recovered from COVID-19. The specimen sequenced was PBMCs or T cells enriched from blood (not recorded which). CDR3 protein: CASNTGTGGLGYTF. The CDR3 DNA reads TGTGCCAGCAATACCGGGACAGGGGGGTTAGGCTACACCTTC.